These T cell receptor beta chains were read from a single sample in a study of T cells in Graves' hyperthyroidism and ophthalmopathy. Each CDR3 protein gets one entry after TCRdb re-called the multiplex PCR reads with MiXCR. The sample lists 400,000 to 500,000 distinct CDR3 sequences, under 15% occurring once. Sequencing was performed on blood. The receptors shown here come from a woman in her late teens or twenties with Graves' hyperthyroidism. Each CDR3 is given with its conserved first and last residue. Each record gives: J gene, clone size, V gene, D gene, CDR3 DNA, CDR3 protein. D genes are given only for firm matches. Some rows mark clone size as missing; the rest say once, few, many or name a class of expanded clone.

>TRBJ1-2|many|TRBV5-1|-
TGCGCCAGCAGCTTGGACGGTGATTGGAAGGGCTACACCTTC
CASSLDGDWKGYTF
>TRBJ2-1|many|TRBV20-1|TRBD2
TGCAGTGCTAGAGGGAGCGGGAGGGATCTACTTTACAATGAGCAGTTCTTC
CSARGSGRDLLYNEQFF
>TRBJ2-3|many|TRBV24-1|-
TGTGCCACCAGTGATGTGGGAGGCCATACGCAGTATTTT
CATSDVGGHTQYF
>TRBJ2-3|-|TRBV7-9|TRBD1
TGTGCCAGCAGCTTAAAGGGAGGGACAGGGAGGACAGATACGCAGTATTTT
CASSLKGGTGRTDTQYF
>TRBJ1-1|many|TRBV18|-
TGTGCCAGCTCACCGGCGGGGTGGGGCACTGAAGCTTTCTTT
CASSPAGWGTEAFF
>TRBJ1-5|few|TRBV7-9|-
TGTGCCAGCAGCCTAGGGGTCGGTTCCGGTGGCAATCAGCCCCAGCATTTT
CASSLGVGSGGNQPQHF
>TRBJ1-2|many|TRBV19|-
TGTGCCAGTAGTATCGTAGGGGGTGAAGTTAGCTATGGCTACACCTTC
CASSIVGGEVSYGYTF
>TRBJ2-5|many|TRBV5-1|TRBD1
TGCGCCAGCAGCTTGGGGACAGGGTTGTGGGAGACCCAGTACTTC
CASSLGTGLWETQYF
>TRBJ1-2|many|TRBV11-2|-
TGTGCCAGCAGCTTAGATTTCGGATCCGGGGGTTCGGATGGCTACACCTTC
CASSLDFGSGGSDGYTF
>TRBJ2-5|once|TRBV27|TRBD2
TGTGCCAGCAGTCCCCGTGGGGTAGCGGGCCACCAAGAGACCCAGTACTTC
CASSPRGVAGHQETQYF
>TRBJ2-1|-|TRBV20-1|-
TGCAGCCAAGACATCCCGGGGATATACAATGAGCAGTTCTTC
CSQDIPGIYNEQFF
>TRBJ2-7|many|TRBV12-3/TRBV12-4|TRBD2
TGTGCCAGCAGTTTAGGCGGGAGGAACACCTACGAGCAGTACTTC
CASSLGGRNTYEQYF
>TRBJ1-5|-|TRBV7-2|-
TGTGCCAGCAGCTCAGGGGTTTCTGAAGGGACCCAGCATTTT
CASSSGVSEGTQHF
>TRBJ1-5|-|TRBV6-5|-
TGTGCCAGCATTATCAAGGCAGGGGATAGCAATCAGCCCCAGCATTTT
CASIIKAGDSNQPQHF
>TRBJ2-2|many|TRBV11-3|-
TGTGCCAGCAGCTTCTACGGGACATACACCGGGGAGCTGTTTTTT
CASSFYGTYTGELFF
>TRBJ1-1|-|TRBV7-9|TRBD1
TGTGCCAGCAGCTCAACAGGGGGGGGCACTGAAGCTTTCTTT
CASSSTGGGTEAFF
>TRBJ2-7|-|TRBV20-1|-
TGCAGTGCTAGTTCTGGCCTACTCTCCTACGAGCAGTACTTC
CSASSGLLSYEQYF
>TRBJ1-2|many|TRBV27|-
TGTGCCAGCAGTACTCAGGGGTCCTACTATGGCTACACCTTC
CASSTQGSYYGYTF
>TRBJ1-1|-|TRBV5-1|-
TGCGCCAGCAGCCCCCTACAAGGGGGTTTCACTGAAGCTTTCTTT
CASSPLQGGFTEAFF
>TRBJ1-2|-|TRBV27|TRBD1
TGTGCCAGCAGTTATGTCAGGGGGCGATTCAATGGCTACACCTTC
CASSYVRGRFNGYTF
>TRBJ2-7|many|TRBV7-9|TRBD1
TGTGCCAGCACCCGGCGGGACAGGGTCAACGAGCAGTACTTC
CASTRRDRVNEQYF
>TRBJ1-2|many|TRBV3-1|-
TGTGCCAGCAGCCAAGAATTCACGAGTGACTACACCTTC
CASSQEFTSDYTF
>TRBJ2-2|many|TRBV7-3|-
TGTGCCAGCAGCTCTCAGGGGAACGGGGAGCTGTTTTTT
CASSSQGNGELFF
>TRBJ1-1|many|TRBV6-1|TRBD1
TGTGCCAACCACCGCTGGACAGGGTCCACTGAAGCTTTCTTT
CANHRWTGSTEAFF
>TRBJ2-5|few|TRBV9|-
TGTGCCAGCAGCGTAGGAGCTGGGTCCGTAGAGACCCAGTACTTC
CASSVGAGSVETQYF
>TRBJ2-5|many|TRBV3-1|-
TGTGCCAGCAGCCGATCGGACGTGCCGCACGAGACCCAGTACTTC
CASSRSDVPHETQYF